This T cell receptor beta chain was obtained from a study of Graves' ophthalmopathy and Graves' hyperthyroidism. Overall study results and limits: Clonotypes were expanded in thyroid at above 0.001 frequency, and most also appeared in blood.

This clonotype was recorded at least ten times. The antigen is unknown. RNA transcripts were the source from which TCR beta CDR3 regions were amplified. RT-PCR with HTBI primers came first, then second-round multiplex PCR. TCRdb called the multiplex PCR reads again in MiXCR, with one record for every CDR3 protein. The sample includes about 200,000 distinct CDR3 sequences, less than 30% of them seen just once. CDR1 and CDR2 (germline): MNHEY, SVGEGT. V shed 2 bases and J shed 2 bases, with 7 bases lying between them. CDR3 size: 15 residues. The sequencing sample was made of peripheral blood. The chain uses TRBV6-2 or TRBV6-3 and TRBJ1-6; perhaps TRBD1 as D (6 bases). This TCR derives from a man aged 50-59 years with Graves' ophthalmopathy. This chain's CDR3 is CASSYRDTYNSPLHF. In nucleotides, the CDR3 is TGTGCCAGCAGTTACCGGGACACCTATAATTCACCCCTCCACTTT.